Below are 13 T cell receptor beta chains sequenced from a single sample in a study of cytomegalovirus exposure and HLA in healthy donors. PCR amplification relied on 60 Vbeta primers (plus 13 Jbeta primers). Sequenced by immunoSEQ multiplex PCR; TCRdb stores in-frame clones only, minus some. This sample's table reports 150,000 or so clones. Specimen: PBMCs. The receptors come from a man under 40 in good health and CMV-seronegative.

The DNA of the CDR3 is TGTGCCAGCTCACCACCCCTAGGGAGCGAGCAGTACTTC. Translation: CASSPPLGSEQYF. The chain has TRBV18 and TRBJ2-7, with a possible D match to TRBD2 (5 bases). Germline V gives CDR1 KGHSH, CDR2 LQKENI. The CDR3 loop spans 13 amino acids. Trimming took off 0 bases at V and 6 bases at J, with 9 bases between the two ends. The whole variable domain, filled in from reference TRBV18 and TRBJ2-7, reads NAGVMQNPRHLVRRRGQEARLRCSPMKGHSHVYWYRQLPEEGLKFMVYLQKENIIDESGMPKERFSAEFPKEGPSILRIQQVVRGDSAAYFCASSPPLGSEQYFGPGTRLTVT.

The chain combines TRBV27 with TRBJ2-2; 7 positions match TRBD2. Germline V gene sequence: CDR1 MNHEY, CDR2 SMNVEV (reference sequence). The length of the CDR3 is 15 residues. V lost 2 bases, J lost 7 bases, and 7 bases stayed unmatched. CDR3 loop: CASSLIGRAFGELFF. The CDR3 DNA reads TGTGCCAGCAGTTTAATTGGGAGGGCGTTCGGGGAGCTGTTTTTT.

For the CDR3, the DNA is TGTGCCAGCAGCCCCGGTATGGGGGGAGCCAATGAGCAGTTCTTC. It is translated as CASSPGMGGANEQFF. This chain links TRBV6-5 with TRBJ2-1, with D possibly matching TRBD2 (6 bases). CDR1 is MNHEY, CDR2 SVGAGI, per germline. The CDR3 spans 15 residues. V lost 6 bases and J lost 6, with 18 bases in between.

The chain recombines TRBV2 with TRBJ2-3, with 10 bases lining up with TRBD2. This CDR3 is 17 amino acids long. J lost 1 base, V lost 7 bases, and 11 bases had no gene match. Germline V gives CDR1 SNHLY, CDR2 FYNNEI. CDR3 in DNA: TGTGCCAGCATCAGGAGCGGGAGGGCCCAGGGCACAGATACGCAGTATTTT. It specifies CASIRSGRAQGTDTQYF. Full variable domain (remainder filled in from reference TRBV2 and TRBJ2-3): EPEVTQTPSHQVTQMGQEVILRCVPISNHLYFYWYRQILGQKVEFLVSFYNNEISEKSEIFDDQFSVERPDGSNFTLKIRSTKLEDSAMYFCASIRSGRAQGTDTQYFGPGTRLTVL.

The chain carries TRBV19 and TRBJ2-1; tentative D call: TRBD2 (5 bases). Per germline, CDR1 LNHDA and CDR2 SQIVND (reference sequence). Trimming left V 6 bases short and J 3 bases short, with 12 bases between. The CDR3 length is 14 residues. CDR3 DNA: TGTGCCAGTAGCGGGGTCCCACGCTACAATGAGCAGTTCTTC. Translated, it gives CASSGVPRYNEQFF.

The chain joins TRBV5-1 to TRBJ2-7; 11 bases map to TRBD1. CDR3 size: 15 residues. V was clipped by 0 bases and J by 5 bases; unmatched bases: 4. CDR1 and CDR2 (germline): SGHRS, YFSETQ. CDR3: CASSLGTGGYNEQYF. The CDR3 DNA is TGCGCCAGCAGCTTGGGGACAGGGGGCTATAACGAGCAGTACTTC.

The chain combines TRBV5-1 with TRBJ1-1; D is possibly TRBD1 (6 bases). V lost 5 bases, J lost 5 bases, and 13 bases lay in between. Germline CDR1 reads SGHRS; CDR2 reads YFSETQ. The CDR3 has 13 residues. The DNA for the CDR3 is TGCGCCAGCAGTCGGGGGGGCGAAACTGAAGCTTTCTTT. This translates into CASSRGGETEAFF.

This chain joins TRBV28 and TRBJ2-7; D not certain. The CDR3 is 11 amino acids. Germline CDR1 reads MDHEN; CDR2 reads SYDVKM. The germline V and J ends were trimmed by 8 bases and 0 bases, with 5 bases remaining between them. In nucleotides, the CDR3 is TGTGCCAGCCTAAGCTCCTACGAGCAGTACTTC. Protein product: CASLSSYEQYF. Full variable domain (missing parts from reference TRBV28 and TRBJ2-7): DVKVTQSSRYLVKRTGEKVFLECVQDMDHENMFWYRQDPGLGLRLIYFSYDVKMKEKGDIPEGYSVSREKKERFSLILESASTNQTSMYLCASLSSYEQYFGPGTRLTVT.

The chain uses TRBV19 and TRBJ1-5; no clear D. Trimming removed 4 bases at V and 0 bases at J, with 13 bases between. The CDR3 is 16 residues long. Germline V gene data show CDR1 as LNHDA and CDR2 as SQIVND (reference sequence). The CDR3 here is CASSRAPLDSNQPQHF. In DNA form, the CDR3 reads TGTGCCAGTAGTAGGGCACCCCTCGATAGCAATCAGCCCCAGCATTTT.

The chain joins TRBV28 to TRBJ2-7, with TRBD1 matching 10 bases. The CDR3 loop spans 16 amino acids. V was pared by 5 bases and J by 1 base, with 8 bases of the junction left unmatched. Germline V CDR1 and CDR2: MDHEN, SYDVKM. The CDR3 DNA reads as TGTGCCAGCAGTCCACACCCGGGACAGGGGTCCTACGAGCAGTACTTC. It translates to CASSPHPGQGSYEQYF.

The chain links TRBV12-5 to TRBJ2-3; the match to TRBD1 covers 8 bases. Trimming took 5 bases from V and 6 from J; bases not matched to a gene: 7. Germline V gives CDR1 LGHNT, CDR2 FRNRAP. The CDR3 runs 14 residues. CDR3 DNA sequence: TGTGCTAGTGGTCCAGGGGGCCCAACGGATACGCAGTATTTT. Protein: CASGPGGPTDTQYF.

This chain uses TRBV19 with TRBJ1-5; D might be TRBD1 (6 bases). In germline, CDR1 is LNHDA, CDR2 SQIVND (reference sequence). This CDR3 comprises 15 residues. V lost 4 bases, J lost 2 bases, and 12 bases lay in between. CDR3 protein: CASSNLRTGNQPQHF. CDR3 in DNA: TGTGCCAGTAGTAACCTGAGGACAGGCAATCAGCCCCAGCATTTT.

The V gene is TRBV11-2, the J gene TRBJ1-1; D is undetermined. The CDR3 runs to 12 residues. V lost 2 bases and J lost 7, with 8 bases in between. Per the germline V gene, CDR1 is SGHAT and CDR2 is FQNNGV. CDR3 sequence reads: CASSLPRNEAFF. The DNA of the CDR3 is TGTGCCAGCAGCTTACCCAGGAATGAAGCTTTCTTT. The whole variable domain, remainder taken from reference TRBV11-2 and TRBJ1-1, is EAGVAQSPRYKIIEKRQSVAFWCNPISGHATLYWYQQILGQGPKLLIQFQNNGVVDDSQLPKDRFSAERLKGVDSTLKIQPAKLEDSAVYLCASSLPRNEAFFGQGTRLTVV.